Here is one TCR beta chain with its context. Its antigen is as yet unknown. Here immunoSEQ multiplex PCR was the method, and the copy in TCRdb shows in-frame clones only, minus some. The sample includes around 68,000 clones, 75% to 95% of them seen just once. The data stem from a study of OX40 agonist ivuxolimab in advanced cancers. For the study at large: An agonistic anti-OX40 (CD134) antibody, ivuxolimab, was used to treat the patients. At 0.01 to 10 mg/kg, ivuxolimab was administered intravenously to patients every 2 weeks. Cohort: about 82% men, mean age roughly 60, aged about 23 to 79. General observations from the study: Expanded peripheral T-cell antigen specificity went undetermined.

This CDR3 has 14 residues. Germline-derived CDR1 and CDR2 are KGHSH and LQKENI. Trimming shortened V by 0 bases and J by 3 bases, and 7 bases separated the two germline ends. Sequenced material: CD4+ or CD8+ T cells sorted from blood, taken in a trial of the OX40 agonist ivuxolimab. This sequence originates from an adult with an advanced solid tumor such as melanoma, head and neck, liver or kidney cancer. The J gene is TRBJ2-3, the V gene TRBV18; D call uncertain. The chain's CDR3 is CASSPPGPTDTQYF. Here the CDR3 DNA reads TGTGCCAGCTCACCACCGGGTCCGACAGATACGCAGTATTTT.